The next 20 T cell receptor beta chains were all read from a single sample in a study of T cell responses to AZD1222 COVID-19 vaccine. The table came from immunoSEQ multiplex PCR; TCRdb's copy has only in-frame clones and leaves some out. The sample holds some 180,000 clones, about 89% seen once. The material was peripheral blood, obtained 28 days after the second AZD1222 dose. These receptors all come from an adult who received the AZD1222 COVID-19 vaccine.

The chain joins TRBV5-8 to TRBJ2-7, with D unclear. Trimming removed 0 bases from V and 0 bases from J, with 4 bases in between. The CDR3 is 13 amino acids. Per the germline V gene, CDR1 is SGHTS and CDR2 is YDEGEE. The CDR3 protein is CASSLVSSYEQYF. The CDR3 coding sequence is TGTGCCAGCAGCTTGGTGTCCTCCTACGAGCAGTACTTC.

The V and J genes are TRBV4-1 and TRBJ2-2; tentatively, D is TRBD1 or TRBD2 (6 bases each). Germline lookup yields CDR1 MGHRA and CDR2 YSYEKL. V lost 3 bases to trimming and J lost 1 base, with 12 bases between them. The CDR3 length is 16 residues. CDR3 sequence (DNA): TGCGCCAGCAGCCAGGGGGGCCCAAGGAACACCGGGGAGCTGTTTTTT. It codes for CASSQGGPRNTGELFF.

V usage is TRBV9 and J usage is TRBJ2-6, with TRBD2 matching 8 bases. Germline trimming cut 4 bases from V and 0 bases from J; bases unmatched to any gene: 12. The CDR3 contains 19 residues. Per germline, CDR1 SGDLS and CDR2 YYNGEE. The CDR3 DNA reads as TGTGCCAGCAGCCTCCTAGGGGGACTAGGGGTCTCTGGGGCCAACGTCCTGACTTTC. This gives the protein CASSLLGGLGVSGANVLTF. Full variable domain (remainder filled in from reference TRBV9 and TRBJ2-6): DSGVTQTPKHLITATGQRVTLRCSPRSGDLSVYWYQQSLDQGLQFLIQYYNGEERAKGNILERFSAQQFPDLHSELNLSSLELGDSALYFCASSLLGGLGVSGANVLTFGAGSRLTVL.

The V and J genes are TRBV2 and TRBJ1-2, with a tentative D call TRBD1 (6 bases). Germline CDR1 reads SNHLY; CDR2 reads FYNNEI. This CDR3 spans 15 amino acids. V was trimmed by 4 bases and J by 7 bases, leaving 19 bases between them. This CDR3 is CASSVLGQGYGGYTF. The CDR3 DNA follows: TGTGCCAGCAGTGTTTTAGGGCAGGGGTACGGTGGCTACACCTTC.

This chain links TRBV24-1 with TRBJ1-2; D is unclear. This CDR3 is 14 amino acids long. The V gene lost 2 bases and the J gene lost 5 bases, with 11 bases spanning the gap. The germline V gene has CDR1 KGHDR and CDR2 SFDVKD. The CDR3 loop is CATSDSTRAYGYTF. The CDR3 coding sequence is TGTGCCACCAGTGATTCTACCAGAGCTTATGGCTACACCTTC.

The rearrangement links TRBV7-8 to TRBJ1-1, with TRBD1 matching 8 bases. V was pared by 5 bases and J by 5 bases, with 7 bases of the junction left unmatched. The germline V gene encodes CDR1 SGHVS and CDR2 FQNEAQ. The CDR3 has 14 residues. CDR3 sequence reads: CASSEWTGRTEAFF. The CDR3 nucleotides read TGTGCCAGCAGCGAGTGGACAGGGCGAACTGAAGCTTTCTTT.

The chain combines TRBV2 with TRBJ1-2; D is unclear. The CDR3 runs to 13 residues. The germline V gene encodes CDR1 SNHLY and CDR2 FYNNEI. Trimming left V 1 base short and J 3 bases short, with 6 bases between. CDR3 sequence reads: CASSEERHYGYTF. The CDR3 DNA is TGTGCCAGCAGTGAAGAGCGTCACTATGGCTACACCTTC.

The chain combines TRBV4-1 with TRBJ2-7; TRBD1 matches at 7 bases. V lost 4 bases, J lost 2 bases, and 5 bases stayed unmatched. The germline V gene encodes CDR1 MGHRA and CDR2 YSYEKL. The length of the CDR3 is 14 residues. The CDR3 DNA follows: TGCGCCAGCAGCCCCGACAGGGTACCCTACGAGCAGTACTTC. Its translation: CASSPDRVPYEQYF.

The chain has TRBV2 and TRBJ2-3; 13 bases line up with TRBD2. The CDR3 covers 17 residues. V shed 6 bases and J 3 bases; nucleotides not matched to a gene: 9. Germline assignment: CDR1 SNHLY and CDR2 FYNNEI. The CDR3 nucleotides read TGTGCCAGCAGAGGGACTAGCGGGACGGTGGCTACAGATACGCAGTATTTT. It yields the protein CASRGTSGTVATDTQYF.

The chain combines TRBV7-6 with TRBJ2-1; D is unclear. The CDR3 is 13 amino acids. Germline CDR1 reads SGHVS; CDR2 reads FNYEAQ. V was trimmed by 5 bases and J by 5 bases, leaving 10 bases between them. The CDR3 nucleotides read TGTGCCAGCAGCCAAGGACGGAACAATGAGCAGTTCTTC. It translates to CASSQGRNNEQFF. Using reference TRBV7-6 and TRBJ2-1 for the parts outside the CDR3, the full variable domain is GAGVSQSPRYKVTKRGQDVALRCDPISGHVSLYWYRQALGQGPEFLTYFNYEAQQDKSGLPNDRFSAERPEGSISTLTIQRTEQRDSAMYRCASSQGRNNEQFFGPGTRLTVL.

The CDR3 protein is CASKRQNTGELFF. In DNA, the CDR3 is TGTGCCAGCAAACGGCAGAACACCGGGGAGCTGTTTTTT. The chain uses TRBV27 and TRBJ2-2; D is ambiguous. V was clipped by 7 bases and J by 1 base, with 7 bases between them. Germline V gives CDR1 MNHEY, CDR2 SMNVEV (reference sequence). The CDR3 has 13 amino acids.

The DNA of the CDR3 is TGTGCCAGCACGGGATTTAGAATTAACACCGGGGAGCTGTTTTTT. Translating gives CASTGFRINTGELFF. This sequence joins TRBV5-6 and TRBJ2-2, with TRBD2 as a possible D gene (5 bases). Germline loops: CDR1 SGHDT, CDR2 YYEEEE. Trimming took 6 bases from V and 2 from J, leaving 14 bases between them. The CDR3 contains 15 residues.

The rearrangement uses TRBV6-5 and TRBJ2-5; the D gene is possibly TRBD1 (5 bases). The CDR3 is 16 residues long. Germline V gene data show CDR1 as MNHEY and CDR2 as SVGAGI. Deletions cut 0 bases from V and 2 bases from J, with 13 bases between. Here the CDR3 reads CASSYSPGISQETQYF. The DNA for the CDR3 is TGTGCCAGCAGTTACTCTCCAGGGATTTCACAAGAGACCCAGTACTTC.

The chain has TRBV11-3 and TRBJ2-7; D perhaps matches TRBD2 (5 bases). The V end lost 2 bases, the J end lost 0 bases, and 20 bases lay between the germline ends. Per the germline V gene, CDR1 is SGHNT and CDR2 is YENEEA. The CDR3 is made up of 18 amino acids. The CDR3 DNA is TGTGCCAGCAGCTTACCTCATGACGTAGCGCTGAGCTCCTACGAGCAGTACTTC. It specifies CASSLPHDVALSSYEQYF. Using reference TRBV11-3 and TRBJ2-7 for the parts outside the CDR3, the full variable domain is EAGVVQSPRYKIIEKKQPVAFWCNPISGHNTLYWYLQNLGQGPELLIRYENEEAVDDSQLPKDRFSAERLKGVDSTLKIQPAELGDSAVYLCASSLPHDVALSSYEQYFGPGTRLTVT.

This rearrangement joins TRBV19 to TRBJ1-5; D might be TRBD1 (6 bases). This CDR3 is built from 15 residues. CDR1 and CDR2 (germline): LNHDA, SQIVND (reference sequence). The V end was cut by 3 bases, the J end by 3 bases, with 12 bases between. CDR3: CASSIRGASNQPQHF. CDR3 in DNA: TGTGCCAGTAGTATCCGGGGGGCGTCCAATCAGCCCCAGCATTTT. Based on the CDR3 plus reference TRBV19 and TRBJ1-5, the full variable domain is DGGITQSPKYLFRKEGQNVTLSCEQNLNHDAMYWYRQDPGQGLRLIYYSQIVNDFQKGDIAEGYSVSREKKESFPLTVTSAQKNPTAFYLCASSIRGASNQPQHFGDGTRLSIL.

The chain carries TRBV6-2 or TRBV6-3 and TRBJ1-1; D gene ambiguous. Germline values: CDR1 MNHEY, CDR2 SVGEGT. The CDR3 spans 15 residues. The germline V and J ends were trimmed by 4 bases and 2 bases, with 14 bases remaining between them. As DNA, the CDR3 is TGTGCCAGCAGTTCCCCGTTTTTGGGAAACACTGAAGCTTTCTTT. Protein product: CASSSPFLGNTEAFF.

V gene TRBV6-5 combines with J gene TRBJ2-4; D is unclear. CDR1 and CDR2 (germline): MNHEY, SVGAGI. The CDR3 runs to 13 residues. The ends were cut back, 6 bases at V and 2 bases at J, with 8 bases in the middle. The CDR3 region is CASSKIPKNIQYF. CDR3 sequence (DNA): TGTGCCAGCAGCAAGATCCCCAAAAACATTCAGTACTTC.

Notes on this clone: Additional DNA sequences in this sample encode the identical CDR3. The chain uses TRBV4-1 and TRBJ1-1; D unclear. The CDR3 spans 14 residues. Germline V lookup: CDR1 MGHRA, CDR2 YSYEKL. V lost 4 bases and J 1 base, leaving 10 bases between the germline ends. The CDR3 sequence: CASSRTGGNTEAFF. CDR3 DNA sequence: TGCGCCAGCAGCCGGACTGGCGGGAACACTGAAGCTTTCTTT.

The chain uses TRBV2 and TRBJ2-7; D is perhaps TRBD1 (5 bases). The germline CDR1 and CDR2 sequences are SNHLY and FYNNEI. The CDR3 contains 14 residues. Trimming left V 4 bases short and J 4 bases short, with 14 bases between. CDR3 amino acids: CASSVRQYPYEQYF. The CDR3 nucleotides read TGTGCCAGCAGTGTCCGACAGTACCCATACGAGCAGTACTTC.

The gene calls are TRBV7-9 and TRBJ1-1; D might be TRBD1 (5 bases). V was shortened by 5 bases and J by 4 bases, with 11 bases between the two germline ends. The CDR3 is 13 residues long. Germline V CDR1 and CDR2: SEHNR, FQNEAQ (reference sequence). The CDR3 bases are TGTGCCAGCAGCGGGGGGGACCGCACTGAAGCTTTCTTT. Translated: CASSGGDRTEAFF.